Below, 27 T cell receptor beta chains from the same sample are listed, as sequenced in a study of beta chain features in type 1 diabetes. TCRB transcripts that were expressed got sequenced, as all of the isolated RNA had been reverse transcribed. Measured with immunoSEQ multiplex PCR; TCRdb has only the in-frame clones, and not every one. The profile shows fewer than 550,000 clones, around 10% of them singletons. Sequencing was carried out using naive CD4+ T cells from blood. The receptors originated from a woman aged 18 to 35 in good health.

In its sample, this clone was seen a few times. The CDR3 loop reads CASSAQPGLQETQYF. The CDR3 DNA reads TGTGCCAGCAGCGCCCAACCGGGCTTACAAGAGACCCAGTACTTC. The chain links TRBV7-2 to TRBJ2-5; D ambiguous. The germline V gene has CDR1 SGHTA and CDR2 FQGNSA. V lost 5 bases, J lost 2 bases, and 15 bases lay in between. This CDR3 is built from 15 residues.

This clone occurred a few times. The chain is built from TRBV4-3 and TRBJ1-2, with no clear D. V was shortened by 0 bases and J by 4 bases, with 9 bases between the two germline ends. This CDR3 spans 14 amino acids. In germline, CDR1 is LGHNA, CDR2 YSLEER. Written as DNA, the CDR3 is TGCGCCAGCAGCCAAGATCGGGGAATCTATGGCTACACCTTC. This gives the protein CASSQDRGIYGYTF.

The chain carries TRBV20-1 and TRBJ1-1; D is possibly TRBD1 (5 bases). Germline V lookup: CDR1 DFQATT, CDR2 SNEGSKA (reference sequence). This CDR3 region has 11 residues. V gave up 3 bases and J gave up 7 bases, with 9 bases separating them. CDR3 residues: CSARVQGEAFF. In nucleotides, the CDR3 is TGCAGTGCTAGGGTCCAGGGTGAAGCTTTCTTT.

This sequence joins TRBV11-3 and TRBJ1-6, with 7 bases lining up with TRBD1. CDR3 length equals 16 residues. V gave up 5 bases and J gave up 8 bases; unmatched junction bases: 12. CDR1 is SGHNT and CDR2 is YENEEA in the germline V gene. The DNA of the CDR3 is TGTGCCAGCAGCCGAACGACAGGGTCAGGGGATTCACCCCTCCACTTT. This encodes CASSRTTGSGDSPLHF.

The chain links TRBV7-3 to TRBJ1-3; 11 positions match TRBD1. Trimming removed 8 bases from V and 4 bases from J; junction bases left unmatched: 4. The CDR3 has 14 residues. CDR1 SGHTA and CDR2 FQGTGA come from the germline V gene. CDR3 bases: TGTGCCAGCGGACAGGGGGCAGGAGGAAACACCATATATTTT. Its protein product is CASGQGAGGNTIYF.

The chain employs TRBV2 and TRBJ2-5; D possibly corresponds to TRBD1 (6 bases). V was clipped by 0 bases and J by 2 bases, with 13 bases between them. Germline V gene sequence: CDR1 SNHLY, CDR2 FYNNEI. CDR3 length: 16 amino acids. CDR3 DNA sequence: TGTGCCAGCAGTGAAGCTAACAGGGTCGTACAAGAGACCCAGTACTTC. Its protein is CASSEANRVVQETQYF.

The chain employs TRBV7-9 and TRBJ2-1; D unclear. The CDR3 runs 14 residues. CDR1 and CDR2 (germline): SEHNR, FQNEAQ (reference sequence). V shed 4 bases and J shed 5 bases, with 12 bases lying between them. The CDR3, as DNA: TGTGCCAGCAGCTCTCCCGGCACGAACAATGAGCAGTTCTTC. Amino acid sequence: CASSSPGTNNEQFF. Variable domain in full (rest from reference TRBV7-9 and TRBJ2-1): DTGVSQNPRHKITKRGQNVTFRCDPISEHNRLYWYRQTLGQGPEFLTYFQNEAQLEKSRLLSDRFSAERPKGSFSTLEIQRTEQGDSAMYLCASSSPGTNNEQFFGPGTRLTVL.

This clone was seen a handful of times. V and J are TRBV29-1 and TRBJ1-5; D might be TRBD1 (6 bases). Trimming left V 6 bases short and J 1 base short, with 13 bases between. Germline V gives CDR1 SQVTM, CDR2 ANQGSEA. This CDR3 has 14 residues. CDR3 in amino acids: CSVRGGGSNQPQHF. The CDR3 DNA is TGCAGCGTGAGGGGTGGGGGCAGCAATCAGCCCCAGCATTTT. The full variable domain, rest sourced from reference TRBV29-1 and TRBJ1-5, is SAVISQKPSRDICQRGTSLTIQCQVDSQVTMMFWYRQQPGQSLTLIATANQGSEATYESGFVIDKFPISRPNLTFSTLTVSNMSPEDSSIYLCSVRGGGSNQPQHFGDGTRLSIL.

The chain uses TRBV7-2 and TRBJ2-1; D might be TRBD1 (6 bases). CDR1 and CDR2 (germline): SGHTA, FQGNSA. Trimming took 5 bases from V and 2 from J, leaving 16 bases between them. The CDR3 has 16 amino acids. CDR3 DNA sequence: TGTGCCAGCAGCCCACAGGGTTCGGGGACCTACAATGAGCAGTTCTTC. This encodes CASSPQGSGTYNEQFF.

This clone was recorded a few times. The V and J genes are TRBV7-3 and TRBJ2-7, with 8 bases fitting TRBD1. The CDR3 sequence is 14 residues long. Germline loops: CDR1 SGHTA, CDR2 FQGTGA. The ends lost 5 bases at V and 3 bases at J; junction bases unmatched: 6. The DNA of the CDR3 is TGTGCCAGCAGCGCCGGACAGGGCATCTACGAGCAGTACGTC. Translated, it gives CASSAGQGIYEQYV.

This clone was picked up a small number of times. CDR3 nucleotide sequence: TGTGCCAGCAGCTTGGGAGAAGTGGCTGCGGAGACCCAGTACTTC. Translating it yields CASSLGEVAAETQYF. The chain is built from TRBV7-7 and TRBJ2-5, with D possibly TRBD2 on 5 matching bases. The CDR3 has 15 amino acids. V lost 3 bases and J lost 5, with 16 bases in between. Germline CDR1 is SSHAT and CDR2 is FNYEAQ (reference sequence).

In this sample, this clone turned up a few times. This chain joins TRBV7-9 and TRBJ1-1; D is unclear. Germline CDR1 SEHNR, CDR2 FQNEAQ (reference sequence). V was cut by 2 bases and J by 0 bases, with 7 bases left in between. This CDR3 has 14 amino acids. For the CDR3, the DNA is TGTGCCAGCAGCTTAATGGGTATGAACACTGAAGCTTTCTTT. It yields the protein CASSLMGMNTEAFF.

CDR3 protein: CASSVSGARSYQETQYF. CDR3 nucleotides: TGTGCCAGCAGCGTCTCGGGCGCACGGAGTTACCAAGAGACCCAGTACTTC. V is TRBV9 and J is TRBJ2-5, with D uncertain. Germline CDR1 and CDR2: SGDLS and YYNGEE. V was shortened by 2 bases and J by 0 bases, with 17 bases between the two germline ends. The CDR3 spans 17 residues.

This clone is a singleton in its sample. CDR3 in amino acids: CASSPLGAGGSYEQYF. The CDR3 DNA follows: TGTGCCAGCAGCCCATTGGGAGCGGGAGGTTCCTACGAGCAGTACTTC. The rearrangement uses TRBV5-4 and TRBJ2-7; 9 positions agree with TRBD2. Germline trimming cut 4 bases from V and 1 base from J; bases unmatched to any gene: 9. CDR1 is SGHNT, CDR2 YYREEE, per germline (reference sequence). The CDR3 has 16 amino acids.

This rearrangement joins TRBV7-2 to TRBJ1-2, with D maybe TRBD1 (5 bases). This CDR3 region has 16 residues. Per the germline V gene, CDR1 is SGHTA and CDR2 is FQGNSA. Between the trimmed V and J ends, which lost 2 bases and 4 bases, there was a span of 17 bases. The CDR3 DNA follows: TGTGCCAGCAGCTTACCTTCGACAGCCCACGTCTATGGCTACACCTTC. Translation gives CASSLPSTAHVYGYTF.

The chain joins TRBV6-1 to TRBJ2-3; 11 bases align to TRBD1. V trimming: 6 bases; J trimming: 7 bases; junction bases outside the gene matches: 3. Germline-derived CDR1 and CDR2 are MNHNS and SASEGT. This CDR3 region has 13 residues. This CDR3 is CASRDRGRYTQYF. As DNA, the CDR3 is TGTGCCAGCAGGGACAGGGGGCGATATACGCAGTATTTT.

This clone has more than one count but fewer than ten. J is TRBJ2-1 and V is TRBV4-2; D not resolved. CDR1 and CDR2 from the germline V gene are LGHNA and YNFKEQ. This CDR3 region has 14 residues. V was pared by 5 bases and J by 5 bases, with 13 bases between. CDR3: CASSSGHSNNEQFF. For the CDR3, the DNA is TGTGCCAGCAGCTCCGGGCATTCCAACAATGAGCAGTTCTTC.

V is TRBV10-3 and J is TRBJ2-7; D tentatively fits TRBD1 or TRBD2 (5 bases each). CDR3 size: 14 residues. The germline V and J ends were trimmed by 3 bases and 6 bases, with 15 bases remaining between them. Germline lookup yields CDR1 ENHRY and CDR2 SYGVKD. CDR3 loop: CAISESSTRGEQYF. CDR3 sequence (DNA): TGTGCCATCAGTGAATCGTCCACGAGGGGCGAGCAGTACTTC.

This clone has more than one count but fewer than ten. The rearrangement uses TRBV29-1 and TRBJ1-5; possibly TRBD1 for D (6 bases). Germline values: CDR1 SQVTM, CDR2 ANQGSEA. CDR3 length: 14 residues. Trimming took off 5 bases at V and 1 base at J, with 12 bases between the two ends. CDR3 in amino acids: CSVSLGQSNQPQHF. Written as DNA, the CDR3 is TGCAGCGTTTCGCTAGGACAGAGCAATCAGCCCCAGCATTTT.

This clone occurred a few times. The chain links TRBV7-9 to TRBJ2-7; D gene uncertain. Trimming shortened V by 5 bases and J by 3 bases, and 20 bases separated the two germline ends. Germline V gene sequence: CDR1 SEHNR, CDR2 FQNEAQ (reference sequence). CDR3 length: 16 residues. The CDR3 region has the DNA TGTGCCAGCAGCGAAGATGGCGCCAGGAGAATCTACGAGCAGTACTTC. Translated: CASSEDGARRIYEQYF.

This clone was detected many times. The sample contains more than one DNA sequence encoding this CDR3. The V and J genes are TRBV14 and TRBJ2-6; D is undetermined. V gave up 5 bases and J gave up 0 bases, with 2 bases separating them. Germline V gene lookup returns CDR1 SGHDN and CDR2 FVKESK. This CDR3 is built from 13 residues. CDR3 residues: CASSYSGANVLTF. As DNA, the CDR3 is TGTGCCAGCAGCTACTCTGGGGCCAACGTCCTGACTTTC.

This clone came up a few times. The V gene is TRBV21-1, the J gene TRBJ2-1; TRBD2, the D gene given by the table, was not confirmed from the DNA. TRBV21-1 is a pseudogene segment. CDR3 length: 16 residues. The CDR3 DNA is TGTGCCAGCAGCACAAGGACTAGCGGTTTTTTCAATGAGCAGTTCTTC. It codes for CASSTRTSGFFNEQFF.

This clone has only a few counts. The CDR3 coding sequence is TGTGCCAGCAGCTTAGCCGCAGACGATACGCAGTATTTT. Amino acids: CASSLAADDTQYF. The chain couples TRBV7-2 to TRBJ2-3; D gene uncertain. The V gene's germline CDR1 is SGHTA and CDR2 FQGNSA. CDR3 length: 13 amino acids. Trimming took 0 bases from V and 6 from J, leaving 7 bases between them.

A few counts support this clone. The chain carries TRBV5-4 and TRBJ2-1, with D perhaps assigned TRBD1 or TRBD2 (5 bases each). This CDR3 comprises 15 residues. In germline, CDR1 is SGHNT, CDR2 YYREEE (reference sequence). Deletions cut 0 bases from V and 3 bases from J, with 10 bases between. CDR3 sequence (DNA): TGTGCCAGCAGCTTGGGAGAGGGGTACTACAATGAGCAGTTCTTC. Translated: CASSLGEGYYNEQFF.

The table lists this clone with a few counts. This chain uses TRBV6-1 with TRBJ2-6; D is ambiguous. Germline V lookup: CDR1 MNHNS, CDR2 SASEGT. This CDR3 has 15 amino acids. V was trimmed by 7 bases and J by 0 bases, leaving 10 bases between them. DNA of the CDR3: TGTGCCAGCACAAGGTCCCCCTCTGGGGCCAACGTCCTGACTTTC. Protein product: CASTRSPSGANVLTF.

This clone has more than one count but fewer than ten. The genes are TRBV4-1 and TRBJ2-5; D is ambiguous. The germline V gene encodes CDR1 MGHRA and CDR2 YSYEKL. This CDR3 has 13 residues. Trimming shortened V by 2 bases and J by 4 bases, and 8 bases separated the two germline ends. This CDR3 is CASSQWGRETQYF. CDR3 coding DNA: TGCGCCAGCAGCCAATGGGGTCGAGAGACCCAGTACTTC.

The DNA of the CDR3 is TGTGCCAGCAGCCCCCCCCCGGGACAGGGAACAACTAATGAAAAACTGTTTTTT. Amino acids: CASSPPPGQGTTNEKLFF. The chain has TRBV9 and TRBJ1-4; 9 bases match TRBD1. This CDR3 spans 18 amino acids. The junction had 10 bases not matched to a gene; V was cut back by 4 bases and J by 0 bases. CDR1 SGDLS and CDR2 YYNGEE come from the germline V gene.